These 31 T cell receptor beta chains share one sample of origin, sequenced in a study of beta chain features in type 1 diabetes. Study outcomes and limitations: In every one of the four CD4+ subsets, TCRB CDR3s were moderately but significantly shorter in Type 1 diabetes patients.

Every bit of the isolated RNA underwent reverse transcription, so sequencing read expressed TCRB transcripts. The table came from immunoSEQ multiplex PCR; TCRdb's copy has only in-frame clones and leaves some out. This sample has about 740,000 clones, with about an eighth found just once. Their recognized antigens are unknown. The specimen was naive CD4+ T cells from blood. All receptors derive from a man younger than 35 with type 1 diabetes.

The table lists this clone with a few counts. The chain couples TRBV29-1 to TRBJ2-4, with a possible D match to TRBD1 (7 bases). This CDR3 spans 14 amino acids. Per the germline V gene, CDR1 is SQVTM and CDR2 is ANQGSEA. Between the trimmed V and J ends, which lost 6 bases and 1 base, there was a span of 13 bases. The chain's CDR3 is CSVRGRLAKNIQYF. CDR3 sequence (DNA): TGCAGCGTCAGGGGGAGGTTGGCCAAAAACATTCAGTACTTC.

The CDR3 here is CASRLAGAGQDTQYF. In DNA form, the CDR3 reads TGTGCCAGCAGGCTAGCGGGGGCCGGGCAGGATACGCAGTATTTT. The J gene is TRBJ2-3, the V gene TRBV6-5; 10 bases align to TRBD2. The trim removed 6 bases at V and 6 bases at J, leaving 9 bases unmatched. CDR3 length: 15 amino acids. Germline V gives CDR1 MNHEY, CDR2 SVGAGI.

The gene calls are TRBV19 and TRBJ2-1, with D hard to call. V gave up 3 bases and J gave up 8 bases, with 11 bases separating them. In germline, CDR1 is LNHDA, CDR2 SQIVND (reference sequence). The length of the CDR3 is 13 residues. Written as DNA, the CDR3 is TGTGCCAGTAGTATGCAGCCCATCCATGAGCAGTTCTTC. Residues: CASSMQPIHEQFF. Variable domain in full (rest from reference TRBV19 and TRBJ2-1): DGGITQSPKYLFRKEGQNVTLSCEQNLNHDAMYWYRQDPGQGLRLIYYSQIVNDFQKGDIAEGYSVSREKKESFPLTVTSAQKNPTAFYLCASSMQPIHEQFFGPGTRLTVL.

The chain joins TRBV7-9 to TRBJ1-5; D not resolved. Germline V gives CDR1 SEHNR, CDR2 FQNEAQ (reference sequence). The germline V and J ends were trimmed by 4 bases and 2 bases, with 3 bases remaining between them. The CDR3 contains 12 residues. The CDR3, as DNA: TGTGCCAGCAGCTGGGGCAATCAGCCCCAGCATTTT. Protein: CASSWGNQPQHF.

The chain joins TRBV7-9 to TRBJ2-2, with D possibly matching TRBD1 (7 bases). Germline V gene data show CDR1 as SEHNR and CDR2 as FQNEAQ (reference sequence). The length of the CDR3 is 17 residues. V was clipped by 5 bases and J by 2 bases, with 18 bases between them. The CDR3: CASSPPGRGTNTGELFF. CDR3 nucleotides: TGTGCCAGCAGCCCCCCCGGCAGGGGGACTAACACCGGGGAGCTGTTTTTT.

The chain uses TRBV2 and TRBJ1-2; D gene ambiguous. Per the germline V gene, CDR1 is SNHLY and CDR2 is FYNNEI. The CDR3 totals 11 residues. With 6 bases removed from V and 0 bases from J, the gap between germline ends came to 2 bases. The CDR3 DNA sequence: TGTGCCAGCAGGGCTAACTATGGCTACACCTTC. This translates into CASRANYGYTF.

The CDR3 reads CASSLRGVNYEQYF. The CDR3, as DNA: TGCGCCAGCAGCTTGCGGGGGGTTAACTACGAGCAGTACTTC. V gene TRBV5-1 combines with J gene TRBJ2-7; TRBD2 matches 7 bases. Germline values: CDR1 SGHRS, CDR2 YFSETQ. The length of the CDR3 is 14 residues. The ends lost 1 base at V and 3 bases at J; junction bases unmatched: 4.

This clone turned up a few times. V and J are TRBV25-1 and TRBJ1-4, with 10 bases matching TRBD1. CDR3 length: 15 amino acids. The V and J ends lost 7 bases and 7 bases, in that order; junction bases with no gene match: 9. The V gene's germline CDR1 is MGHDK and CDR2 SYGVNS. For the CDR3, the DNA is TGTGCCAGCACGGGACAGGGGAGTCAGGGTGAAAAACTGTTTTTT. It is translated as CASTGQGSQGEKLFF.

CDR3 nucleotide sequence: TGTGCCAGCAGTGAACCTAGACAGGGTAACACTGAAGCTTTCTTT. Protein: CASSEPRQGNTEAFF. The rearrangement joins TRBV6-1 to TRBJ1-1; the match to TRBD1 covers 7 bases. The CDR3 has 15 residues. V shed 2 bases and J 2 bases; nucleotides not matched to a gene: 5. Germline V gene lookup returns CDR1 MNHNS and CDR2 SASEGT.

This clone turned up a few times. The chain links TRBV5-1 to TRBJ2-6, with TRBD1 matching 11 bases. The V and J ends lost 4 bases and 4 bases, in that order; junction bases with no gene match: 16. Germline V gene data show CDR1 as SGHRS and CDR2 as YFSETQ. This CDR3 region has 20 residues. CDR3 DNA: TGCGCCAGCAGCCGCCATAGACTCGGACAGGGGGCGCCGGGGGCCAACGTCCTGACTTTC. Protein product: CASSRHRLGQGAPGANVLTF.

This clone was found a few times. The chain combines TRBV29-1 with TRBJ1-1; D might be TRBD1 (5 bases). In germline, CDR1 is SQVTM, CDR2 ANQGSEA. The V end lost 6 bases, the J end lost 4 bases, and 21 bases lay between the germline ends. The length of the CDR3 is 15 residues. Here the CDR3 DNA reads TGCAGCGTGGGAGGGACGGACGGGATGGGCACTGAAGCTTTCTTT. Translated: CSVGGTDGMGTEAFF.

The J gene is TRBJ1-5, the V gene TRBV5-1; TRBD1 matches at 7 bases. Germline V lookup: CDR1 SGHRS, CDR2 YFSETQ. This CDR3 has 18 amino acids. The J segment lost 0 bases and the V segment lost 2 bases, leaving 11 bases of the junction unmatched. CDR3 loop: CASSLAQGGPYSNQPQHF. In nucleotides, the CDR3 is TGCGCCAGCAGCTTAGCCCAAGGGGGCCCTTATAGCAATCAGCCCCAGCATTTT.

This clone was recorded a few times. V usage is TRBV2 and J usage is TRBJ1-2, with D hard to call. Germline-derived CDR1 and CDR2 are SNHLY and FYNNEI. There are 14 residues in the CDR3. V lost 8 bases, J lost 4 bases, and 17 bases lay in between. CDR3: CASSTQGPVYGYTF. In DNA, the CDR3 is TGTGCCAGCTCAACCCAAGGGCCGGTCTATGGCTACACCTTC.

The sample holds a few counts of this clone. The chain has TRBV30 and TRBJ1-2; 11 bases are a match to TRBD1. The V gene's germline CDR1 is GTSNPN and CDR2 SVGIG (reference sequence). Unmatched junction bases numbered 6, after V lost 5 bases and J lost 7 bases. The CDR3 length is 13 residues. Here the CDR3 DNA reads TGTGCCTGGGCAGGACAGGGGGCGCCTGGCTACACCTTC. Protein sequence: CAWAGQGAPGYTF.

As regards this clone: The sample has other DNA sequences that encode this CDR3 too. The J gene is TRBJ2-5, the V gene TRBV29-1; weak D call: TRBD1 (8 bases). This CDR3 has 14 amino acids. With 1 base removed from V and 4 bases from J, the gap between germline ends came to 13 bases. Germline CDR1 is SQVTM and CDR2 is ANQGSEA. In DNA, the CDR3 is TGCAGCGTTGAAGTACAGGGGGGGCTAGAGACCCAGTACTTC. It yields the protein CSVEVQGGLETQYF.

The genes are TRBV7-8 and TRBJ1-1; D ambiguous. The V and J ends lost 2 bases and 4 bases respectively, with 8 bases between them. The CDR3 length is 13 residues. Per the germline V gene, CDR1 is SGHVS and CDR2 is FQNEAQ. The CDR3 DNA reads as TGTGCCAGCAGCTTAACGGCGTCCACTGAAGCTTTCTTT. Its translation is CASSLTASTEAFF.

A few counts support this clone. The V and J genes are TRBV11-3 and TRBJ2-1; D assignment may be TRBD1 or TRBD2 (6 bases each). V lost 8 bases to trimming and J lost 5 bases, with 19 bases between them. The germline V gene encodes CDR1 SGHNT and CDR2 YENEEA. The CDR3 loop spans 15 amino acids. The CDR3 coding sequence is TGTGCCAGCGCGCCGAGTTGGGGGGCGGACAATGAGCAGTTCTTC. It is translated as CASAPSWGADNEQFF.

The chain couples TRBV30 to TRBJ1-1; 7 nucleotides line up with TRBD1. V lost 2 bases to trimming and J lost 5 bases; unmatched junction nucleotides: 8. Germline assignment: CDR1 GTSNPN and CDR2 SVGIG (reference sequence). The length of the CDR3 is 14 residues. The CDR3 nucleotides read TGTGCCTGGAGTTCGCTCAGGGGGTGGACTGAAGCTTTCTTT. Its protein product is CAWSSLRGWTEAFF.

V is TRBV7-8 and J is TRBJ1-2; TRBD1 is a possible D gene (6 bases). Trimming shortened V by 1 base and J by 2 bases, and 20 bases separated the two germline ends. CDR1 and CDR2 (germline): SGHVS, FQNEAQ. CDR3 length equals 18 residues. The CDR3, as DNA: TGTGCCAGCAGCTTAGAGGCCGGATCCGGGGGCCGAAACTATGGCTACACCTTC. It is translated as CASSLEAGSGGRNYGYTF.

This clone was seen a few times. This chain joins TRBV7-2 and TRBJ2-7; D gene unclear. Trimming took off 0 bases at V and 0 bases at J, with 6 bases between the two ends. Germline assignment: CDR1 SGHTA and CDR2 FQGNSA. This CDR3 region has 14 residues. The CDR3 DNA reads as TGTGCCAGCAGCTTAGCCACGGACTCCTACGAGCAGTACTTC. Its protein product is CASSLATDSYEQYF. Drawing the rest from reference TRBV7-2 and TRBJ2-7, the complete variable domain is GAGVSQSPSNKVTEKGKDVELRCDPISGHTALYWYRQSLGQGLEFLIYFQGNSAPDKSGLPSDRFSAERTGGSVSTLTIQRTQQEDSAVYLCASSLATDSYEQYFGPGTRLTVT.

This clone appeared a few times. The chain uses TRBV6-5 and TRBJ2-5, with D perhaps matching TRBD1 (6 bases). V was trimmed by 4 bases and J by 5 bases, leaving 8 bases between them. CDR1 and CDR2 (germline): MNHEY, SVGAGI. The CDR3 is 12 amino acids. CDR3 coding DNA: TGTGCCAGCAGTTCCCAGGGGGAGACCCAGTACTTC. Protein sequence: CASSSQGETQYF.

This chain uses TRBV2 with TRBJ1-2; 9 nucleotides match TRBD1. The CDR3 is 13 amino acids. Germline V gives CDR1 SNHLY, CDR2 FYNNEI. Trimming at V came to 6 bases and at J to 8 bases, leaving 7 bases not matched to a gene. CDR3 loop: CASSDRDRVGYTF. CDR3 sequence (DNA): TGTGCCAGCAGCGACCGGGACAGGGTAGGCTACACCTTC.

This chain uses TRBV5-1 with TRBJ2-3; D gene ambiguous. CDR3 size: 15 residues. V lost 0 bases and J 2 bases, leaving 10 bases between the germline ends. The germline V gene has CDR1 SGHRS and CDR2 YFSETQ. The CDR3 loop is CASSLEAPNTDTQYF. In DNA, the CDR3 is TGCGCCAGCAGCTTGGAGGCACCCAACACAGATACGCAGTATTTT.

The rearrangement uses TRBV19 and TRBJ2-3, with TRBD1 identical over 8 bases. V lost 6 bases to trimming and J lost 3 bases; unmatched junction nucleotides: 8. Germline CDR1 reads LNHDA; CDR2 reads SQIVND (reference sequence). CDR3 length equals 15 residues. CDR3 sequence (DNA): TGTGCCAGTAGCGCCGACAGGGGAGGAACAGATACGCAGTATTTT. This encodes CASSADRGGTDTQYF. Complete variable domain (other parts from reference TRBV19 and TRBJ2-3): DGGITQSPKYLFRKEGQNVTLSCEQNLNHDAMYWYRQDPGQGLRLIYYSQIVNDFQKGDIAEGYSVSREKKESFPLTVTSAQKNPTAFYLCASSADRGGTDTQYFGPGTRLTVL.

V is TRBV7-9 and J is TRBJ1-5, with D hard to call. The V gene lost 5 bases and the J gene lost 4 bases, with 12 bases spanning the gap. Germline V lookup: CDR1 SEHNR, CDR2 FQNEAQ (reference sequence). The CDR3 extends over 14 amino acids. Here the CDR3 reads CASSLAATNQPQHF. The CDR3 nucleotides read TGTGCCAGCAGCCTCGCGGCCACGAATCAGCCCCAGCATTTT. Variable domain in full (rest from reference TRBV7-9 and TRBJ1-5): DTGVSQNPRHKITKRGQNVTFRCDPISEHNRLYWYRQTLGQGPEFLTYFQNEAQLEKSRLLSDRFSAERPKGSFSTLEIQRTEQGDSAMYLCASSLAATNQPQHFGDGTRLSIL.

About this clone itself: At the DNA level, this CDR3 is encoded by other sequences in the same sample as well. The V and J genes are TRBV5-1 and TRBJ2-3; D gene ambiguous. The length of the CDR3 is 12 residues. V was shortened by 4 bases and J by 3 bases, with 6 bases between the two germline ends. The germline V gene encodes CDR1 SGHRS and CDR2 YFSETQ. The CDR3 spells CASSPETDTQYF. CDR3 DNA: TGCGCCAGCAGCCCCGAGACAGATACGCAGTATTTT.

The table lists this clone with a few counts. The chain is built from TRBV28 and TRBJ2-3; 7 nucleotides match TRBD1. Germline V CDR1 and CDR2: MDHEN, SYDVKM. The CDR3 is made up of 14 amino acids. Trimming cost V 5 bases and J 1 base; bases outside gene matches: 3. The chain's CDR3 is CASSRGQGTDTQYF. DNA of the CDR3: TGTGCCAGCAGTCGCGGACAGGGCACAGATACGCAGTATTTT. Together with reference TRBV28 and TRBJ2-3, the CDR3 gives the full variable domain: DVKVTQSSRYLVKRTGEKVFLECVQDMDHENMFWYRQDPGLGLRLIYFSYDVKMKEKGDIPEGYSVSREKKERFSLILESASTNQTSMYLCASSRGQGTDTQYFGPGTRLTVL.

V usage is TRBV2 and J usage is TRBJ2-6, with TRBD1 as a possible D gene (6 bases). V lost 6 bases and J lost 0, with 9 bases in between. This CDR3 has 15 amino acids. Germline V gene lookup returns CDR1 SNHLY and CDR2 FYNNEI. The CDR3 DNA follows: TGTGCCAGCAGGGACAGTAGCTCTGGGGCCAACGTCCTGACTTTC. This gives the protein CASRDSSSGANVLTF.

This chain links TRBV30 with TRBJ1-1; 11 bases are a match to TRBD1. There are 12 residues in the CDR3. Trimming removed 3 bases from V and 7 bases from J; junction bases left unmatched: 1. Germline V gene data show CDR1 as GTSNPN and CDR2 as SVGIG (reference sequence). CDR3 sequence: CAWRGTGGEAFF. The CDR3 nucleotides are TGTGCCTGGAGGGGGACAGGGGGTGAAGCTTTCTTT.

The gene calls are TRBV9 and TRBJ2-5; tentative D call: TRBD2 (5 bases). V lost 0 bases, J lost 5 bases, and 8 bases lay in between. Germline V lookup: CDR1 SGDLS, CDR2 YYNGEE. The CDR3 has 13 amino acids. CDR3 DNA: TGTGCCAGCAGCGTAGCGGGATCGGAGACCCAGTACTTC. It specifies CASSVAGSETQYF.

The genes are TRBV25-1 and TRBJ2-7; 7 nucleotides align to TRBD2. J gave up 2 bases and V 6 bases, and 16 bases lay outside the gene matches. Per the germline V gene, CDR1 is MGHDK and CDR2 is SYGVNS. The CDR3 is 17 residues long. The DNA for the CDR3 is TGTGCCAGCAGCCGTCAAGACCTTGGCCGGGGGGCCTACGAGCAGTACTTC. This gives the protein CASSRQDLGRGAYEQYF.